Listed below are T cell receptor beta chains from one sample, sequenced in a study of cytomegalovirus exposure and HLA in healthy donors. Profiling relied on immunoSEQ multiplex PCR, and the TCRdb table lists in-frame clones only, not all of them. The table has about 150,000 clones, approximately 80% seen once; the top ten hold under 8%. Material: PBMCs. The origin of the receptors is a woman in her fifties or sixties in good health and CMV-seropositive. CDR3s include the opening cysteine and the closing phenylalanine or tryptophan. A D gene is named only where the DNA matches it firmly. The size entry is marked missing in some rows and otherwise reads once, few, many or a size class.

>TRBV4-2|TRBD1|NA|TRBJ1-1
CASSQGVAGGWGTEAFF
TGTGCCAGCAGCCAAGGGGTGGCAGGGGGCTGGGGCACTGAAGCTTTCTTT
>TRBV2|NA|once|TRBJ2-1
CASRELQGHNEQFF
TGTGCCAGCAGGGAGTTACAGGGTCACAATGAGCAGTTCTTC
>TRBV6-5|TRBD2|NA|TRBJ2-7
CASSYSRGGSEEQYF
TGTGCCAGCAGTTACTCCCGGGGGGGCTCTGAGGAGCAGTACTTC
>TRBV2|TRBD1|NA|TRBJ1-5
CASSGDSLKAQPQHF
TGTGCCAGCAGTGGGGACAGCCTGAAGGCTCAGCCCCAGCATTTT
>TRBV2|TRBD1|NA|TRBJ2-2
CASSTGGIAGELFF
TGTGCCAGTTCGACAGGGGGCATTGCCGGGGAGCTGTTTTTT
>TRBV19|NA|NA|TRBJ1-1
CASRRGRETEAFF
TGTGCCAGTAGGAGGGGGAGAGAAACTGAAGCTTTCTTT
>TRBV2|NA|NA|TRBJ1-6
CASSPPGRSDSPLHF
TGTGCCAGCAGTCCCCCCGGGAGGTCGGATTCACCCCTCCACTTT
>TRBV9|NA|NA|TRBJ2-7
CASAQGDEQYF
TGTGCCAGCGCGCAGGGCGACGAGCAGTACTTC
>TRBV7-6|TRBD1|few|TRBJ2-7
CASSPRQGRVDEQYF
TGTGCCAGCAGCCCCCGACAGGGGCGGGTAGACGAGCAGTACTTC
>TRBV5-1|TRBD2|few|TRBJ2-3
CASSPRGVERTDTQYF
TGCGCCAGCAGCCCGCGGGGGGTGGAGAGGACAGATACGCAGTATTTT
>TRBV5-1|NA|NA|TRBJ1-3
CASSLANSGPGNTIYF
TGCGCCAGCAGCTTGGCGAACAGTGGGCCTGGAAACACCATATATTTT
>TRBV6-5|NA|NA|TRBJ1-6
CASSYSAPNSPLHF
TGTGCCAGCAGTTACTCGGCACCTAATTCACCCCTCCACTTT
>TRBV10-1|NA|NA|TRBJ2-5
CASSRSGEETQYF
TGCGCCAGCAGTCGGAGCGGCGAAGAGACCCAGTACTTC
>TRBV19|NA|NA|TRBJ2-7
CASSIDLTTTSYEQYF
TGTGCCAGTAGTATAGATCTTACAACCACCTCCTACGAGCAGTACTTC
>TRBV7-2|TRBD2|NA|TRBJ2-5
CASSLARGAGETQYF
TGTGCCAGCAGCTTAGCGCGGGGGGCGGGAGAGACCCAGTACTTC
>TRBV19|TRBD2|NA|TRBJ2-3
CASSVGGASTDTQYF
TGTGCCAGTAGTGTCGGGGGGGCCAGCACAGATACGCAGTATTTT
>TRBV9|NA|NA|TRBJ1-2
CASSVEAGKGLYGYTF
TGTGCCAGCAGCGTAGAGGCGGGGAAGGGGCTATATGGCTACACCTTC
>TRBV6-1|TRBD1|once|TRBJ1-6
CASTSGGQGRSPLHF
TGTGCCAGCACCAGCGGAGGACAGGGGAGGTCACCCCTCCACTTT
>TRBV6-1|NA|few|TRBJ2-7
CASKKGYRVIGRQYF
TGTGCCAGCAAAAAGGGGTACAGGGTAATCGGTCGGCAGTACTTC
>TRBV6-6|TRBD2|once|TRBJ2-1
CASSPTSGYNEQFF
TGTGCCAGCAGTCCTACTAGCGGCTACAATGAGCAGTTCTTC
>TRBV7-3|TRBD1|NA|TRBJ2-7
CASSRDRGYEQYF
TGTGCCAGCAGCCGGGACAGGGGCTACGAGCAGTACTTC